This T cell receptor beta chain came from a study of molecular identifiers for immune sequencing clone quantification. Study-wide points: Reportedly, one cell's Jurkat TCR RNA was detected within 1,100,000 naive CD8 cells.

From 20,000 to 1,000,000 sorted cells, naive CD8 libraries were generated with 10%, 30% or 50% RNA. A CD8+CD4-CCR7+CD45RA+ gate was used to sort naive CD8 T cells. Listed TCR primers, together with previously described methods, were used for the bulk TCR libraries. MiXCR, run by TCRdb on the PCR reads, gives a single entry per CDR3 protein. The data hold approximately 550,000 distinct CDR3 sequences, with around 21% observed a single time. This clonotype was observed at least ten times. The antigen is undetermined. The CDR3 spans 14 residues. Germline CDR1 is SEHNR and CDR2 is FQNEAQ (reference sequence). Between the trimmed V and J ends, which lost 5 bases and 6 bases, there was a span of 16 bases.

This sequence originates from a human donor in good health. Some libraries in this study had Jurkat cell RNA spiked in. The chain employs TRBV7-9 and TRBJ1-1, with a weak D call TRBD1 (6 bases). The sample consisted of naive CD8+ T cells from blood, with Jurkat cell RNA spiked in. Subset: FACS-sorted CD8+CD4-CCR7+CD45RA+ naive T cells. The CDR3 sequence: CASSPPGAGPEAFF. CDR3 coding DNA: TGTGCCAGCAGCCCCCCGGGGGCTGGGCCTGAAGCTTTCTTT.